This passage covers 28 T cell receptor beta chains from one sample sequenced in a study of cytomegalovirus exposure and HLA in healthy donors. PCR primers comprised 60 Vbeta and 13 Jbeta primers. Produced via immunoSEQ multiplex PCR; TCRdb's table is partial and in-frame only. This repertoire shows fewer than 200,000 clones, about 80% found once; its top ten account for roughly 5.8%. Material for sequencing was PBMCs. The receptors were gathered from a man in his forties in good health and CMV-seropositive.

This sequence joins TRBV19 and TRBJ2-3, with D perhaps matching TRBD2 (7 bases). Germline loops: CDR1 LNHDA, CDR2 SQIVND (reference sequence). Trimming stripped 7 bases from V and 1 base from J, with 18 bases between. CDR3 length equals 16 residues. CDR3 amino acids: CASTNKGGRGTDTQYF. CDR3 coding DNA: TGTGCCAGTACCAACAAGGGGGGGAGGGGCACAGATACGCAGTATTTT.

The gene calls are TRBV5-4 and TRBJ2-1; maybe TRBD2 (6 bases). CDR3 size: 14 residues. The germline V and J ends were trimmed by 2 bases and 3 bases, with 9 bases remaining between them. Looked up from germline, CDR1 is SGHNT and CDR2 is YYREEE (reference sequence). The CDR3 region is CASSFGSNYNEQFF. CDR3 sequence (DNA): TGTGCCAGCAGCTTCGGGAGTAACTACAATGAGCAGTTCTTC.

The chain recombines TRBV11-3 with TRBJ2-3; D remains unclear. Per germline, CDR1 SGHNT and CDR2 YENEEA. The CDR3 loop spans 12 amino acids. V was clipped by 4 bases and J by 7 bases, with 9 bases between them. DNA for the CDR3: TGTGCCAGCAGCTCCTTTGCGCATACGCAGTATTTT. Protein: CASSSFAHTQYF.

This clone occurred a few times. The rearrangement joins TRBV7-3 to TRBJ1-5; TRBD1 matches 12 bases. V gave up 5 bases and J gave up 6 bases; unmatched junction bases: 8. Germline values: CDR1 SGHTA, CDR2 FQGTGA. CDR3 size: 16 residues. CDR3 DNA: TGTGCCAGCAGCGAATTGGGACAGGGGGCGAGTCAGCCCCAGCATTTT. Translating gives CASSELGQGASQPQHF.

The chain joins TRBV9 to TRBJ2-7; 7 bases are a match to TRBD1. The CDR3 is made up of 15 amino acids. Germline CDR1 SGDLS, CDR2 YYNGEE. Unmatched junction bases numbered 7, after V lost 0 bases and J lost 4 bases. The DNA of the CDR3 is TGTGCCAGCAGCGTAGACGGACAGGCAGGGTACGAGCAGTACTTC. It yields the protein CASSVDGQAGYEQYF.

This sequence joins TRBV19 and TRBJ1-2; maybe TRBD1 (6 bases). The germline CDR1 and CDR2 sequences are LNHDA and SQIVND (reference sequence). The CDR3 totals 16 residues. V lost 3 bases, J lost 4 bases, and 18 bases lay in between. The CDR3, as DNA: TGTGCCAGTAGTATCAGGGGACGGGGACGATTCTATGGCTACACCTTC. Translating it yields CASSIRGRGRFYGYTF.

J is TRBJ1-1 and V is TRBV2; D is unresolved. In germline, CDR1 is SNHLY, CDR2 FYNNEI. Trimming took off 7 bases at V and 7 bases at J, with 16 bases between the two ends. The CDR3 contains 13 residues. This CDR3 is CASIRSGTGEAFF. Here the CDR3 DNA reads TGTGCCAGCATAAGGTCCGGAACGGGTGAAGCTTTCTTT.

This clone appeared a single time. The CDR3: CASRRVGLAGGEQFF. The CDR3 DNA is TGTGCCAGCAGGAGGGTGGGACTAGCGGGCGGGGAGCAGTTCTTC. The V call is TRBV6-1, the J call TRBJ2-1, with 12 bases identical to TRBD2. The CDR3 runs 15 residues. Germline loops: CDR1 MNHNS, CDR2 SASEGT. V shed 6 bases, J shed 10 bases, and the junction held 10 bases outside the gene matches.

Written as DNA, the CDR3 is TGTGCCAGCAGCCGGGCCTACGAGCAGTACTTC. Protein product: CASSRAYEQYF. The V call is TRBV28, the J call TRBJ2-7, with no clear D. Trimming cost V 6 bases and J 2 bases, with 5 bases left between them. Germline assignment: CDR1 MDHEN and CDR2 SYDVKM. This CDR3 has 11 amino acids.

The gene calls are TRBV18 and TRBJ1-4, with a weak D call TRBD1 (6 bases). The length of the CDR3 is 16 residues. Trimming shortened V by 6 bases and J by 7 bases, and 21 bases separated the two germline ends. Per germline, CDR1 KGHSH and CDR2 LQKENI. The CDR3 sequence: CASSPPAQGSGEKLFF. CDR3 nucleotide sequence: TGTGCCAGCTCGCCCCCCGCACAGGGATCAGGTGAAAAACTGTTTTTT.

The chain has TRBV7-2 and TRBJ2-5; TRBD2 aligns across 13 bases. The CDR3 sequence is 15 residues long. Trimming cost V 5 bases and J 3 bases; bases outside gene matches: 3. Germline V gene data show CDR1 as SGHTA and CDR2 as FQGNSA. The CDR3 reads CASSTGLAGKETQYF. As DNA, the CDR3 is TGTGCCAGCAGCACGGGACTAGCGGGAAAAGAGACCCAGTACTTC.

The rearrangement links TRBV28 to TRBJ1-2; D is possibly TRBD1 (5 bases). Germline V gene data show CDR1 as MDHEN and CDR2 as SYDVKM. Trimming stripped 5 bases from V and 4 bases from J, with 5 bases between. This CDR3 has 11 amino acids. The CDR3 protein is CASSDSYGYTF. In DNA, the CDR3 is TGTGCCAGCAGTGACAGCTATGGCTACACCTTC.

The chain has TRBV5-4 and TRBJ1-1; D unclear. The CDR3 length is 13 residues. The germline CDR1 and CDR2 sequences are SGHNT and YYREEE (reference sequence). Trimming removed 1 base at V and 3 bases at J, with 7 bases between. The CDR3 coding sequence is TGTGCCAGCAGCTTGTCTAGTGACACTGAAGCTTTCTTT. Protein product: CASSLSSDTEAFF.

This clone was recorded a few times. V gene TRBV27 combines with J gene TRBJ2-3; TRBD2 matches at 12 bases. The junction had 2 bases not matched to a gene; V was cut back by 5 bases and J by 5 bases. This CDR3 contains 14 residues. Germline V gene sequence: CDR1 MNHEY, CDR2 SMNVEV (reference sequence). Here the CDR3 reads CASSTSGRIDTQYF. The CDR3, as DNA: TGTGCCAGCAGTACTAGCGGGAGGATAGATACGCAGTATTTT.

V gene TRBV10-1 combines with J gene TRBJ1-2; 10 nucleotides align to TRBD1. This CDR3 comprises 14 residues. The ends lost 6 bases at V and 4 bases at J; junction bases unmatched: 5. Germline V lookup: CDR1 WNHNN, CDR2 SYGVQD (reference sequence). In nucleotides, the CDR3 is TGCGCCAGCAGCCCTGACAGGGGGCCCTATGGCTACACCTTC. This codes for CASSPDRGPYGYTF.

This chain connects TRBV4-1 to TRBJ2-7; possibly TRBD1 for D (6 bases). CDR1 and CDR2 from the germline V gene are MGHRA and YSYEKL. With 1 base removed from V and 3 bases from J, the gap between germline ends came to 13 bases. The CDR3 is 15 amino acids. This CDR3 reads CASSQGRTASYEQYF. The CDR3 coding sequence is TGCGCCAGCAGCCAAGGAAGGACAGCCAGCTACGAGCAGTACTTC.

This chain links TRBV11-3 with TRBJ2-2, with TRBD2 as a possible D gene (5 bases). Germline-derived CDR1 and CDR2 are SGHNT and YENEEA. The V and J ends lost 3 bases and 5 bases respectively, with 10 bases between them. This CDR3 is built from 14 residues. Here the CDR3 DNA reads TGTGCCAGCAGCTTGACCACTAGTACCGGGGAGCTGTTTTTT. Its protein product is CASSLTTSTGELFF.

This clone came up once. The chain combines TRBV25-1 with TRBJ2-1; 9 bases are shared with TRBD2. The CDR3 totals 15 residues. With V trimmed by 6 bases and J by 8 bases, 11 bases remained unmatched. Germline CDR1 reads MGHDK; CDR2 reads SYGVNS. The CDR3 sequence is CASSSLAGLRDEQFF. Here the CDR3 DNA reads TGTGCCAGCAGCTCGCTAGCGGGGCTTAGGGATGAGCAGTTCTTC. Filled out from reference TRBV25-1 and TRBJ2-1, the complete variable domain reads EADIYQTPRYLVIGTGKKITLECSQTMGHDKMYWYQQDPGMELHLIHYSYGVNSTEKGDLSSESTVSRIRTEHFPLTLESARPSHTSQYLCASSSLAGLRDEQFFGPGTRLTVL.

The chain has TRBV7-2 and TRBJ1-2; 10 bases line up with TRBD1. Germline trimming cut 4 bases from V and 7 bases from J; bases unmatched to any gene: 6. The length of the CDR3 is 14 residues. The germline gives CDR1 SGHTA, CDR2 FQGNSA. The CDR3 sequence: CASSSGTGESGYTF. DNA of the CDR3: TGTGCCAGCAGCTCCGGGACAGGGGAGAGTGGCTACACCTTC.

This chain joins TRBV27 and TRBJ2-6; 7 bases align to TRBD1. V shed 5 bases and J 4 bases; nucleotides not matched to a gene: 11. Germline V gives CDR1 MNHEY, CDR2 SMNVEV (reference sequence). The CDR3 has 17 residues. This CDR3 reads CASSPIKGALGANVLTF. CDR3 nucleotides: TGTGCCAGCAGTCCAATAAAGGGGGCTTTGGGGGCCAACGTCCTGACTTTC.

This sequence joins TRBV5-1 and TRBJ2-7, with TRBD2 matching 10 bases. Per the germline V gene, CDR1 is SGHRS and CDR2 is YFSETQ. The CDR3 spans 15 residues. The J segment lost 7 bases and the V segment lost 4 bases, leaving 11 bases of the junction unmatched. The CDR3 DNA is TGCGCCAGCAGCCTAACTAGCGGGGTCCGGGAGGAGCAGTACTTC. It encodes CASSLTSGVREEQYF.

The CDR3 nucleotides are TGTGCCAGCAGCCGGGATCTCCAAGAGACCCAGTACTTC. It is translated as CASSRDLQETQYF. The chain joins TRBV11-2 to TRBJ2-5; possible D gene TRBD2, 5 bases. With 5 bases removed from V and 1 base from J, the gap between germline ends came to 8 bases. The germline V gene encodes CDR1 SGHAT and CDR2 FQNNGV. The CDR3 consists of 13 residues. The full variable domain, rest sourced from reference TRBV11-2 and TRBJ2-5, is EAGVAQSPRYKIIEKRQSVAFWCNPISGHATLYWYQQILGQGPKLLIQFQNNGVVDDSQLPKDRFSAERLKGVDSTLKIQPAKLEDSAVYLCASSRDLQETQYFGPGTRLLVL.

V gene TRBV6-5 combines with J gene TRBJ1-2, with unresolved D. The CDR3 consists of 14 residues. Germline-derived CDR1 and CDR2 are MNHEY and SVGAGI. Trimming shortened V by 0 bases and J by 2 bases, and 7 bases separated the two germline ends. CDR3 nucleotides: TGTGCCAGCAGTTACTCCCCAGAAAACTATGGCTACACCTTC. It encodes CASSYSPENYGYTF.

The chain carries TRBV28 and TRBJ1-3; 7 nucleotides line up with TRBD1. With 8 bases clipped from V and 0 bases from J, the junction kept 7 bases outside the gene matches. This CDR3 spans 15 amino acids. Germline CDR1 reads MDHEN; CDR2 reads SYDVKM. The CDR3 reads CASRRGGPSGNTIYF. The CDR3 nucleotides read TGTGCCAGCCGGCGAGGGGGCCCCTCTGGAAACACCATATATTTT.

The chain employs TRBV30 and TRBJ1-3; no firm D call. CDR3 length equals 12 residues. Germline-derived CDR1 and CDR2 are GTSNPN and SVGIG (reference sequence). V lost 7 bases and J 0 bases, leaving 7 bases between the germline ends. CDR3 in amino acids: CASLNSGNTIYF. The CDR3 nucleotides are TGTGCCTCCCTAAACTCTGGAAACACCATATATTTT. Variable domain in full (rest from reference TRBV30 and TRBJ1-3): SQTIHQWPATLVQPVGSPLSLECTVEGTSNPNLYWYRQAAGRGLQLLFYSVGIGQISSEVPQNLSASRPQDRQFILSSKKLLLSDSGFYLCASLNSGNTIYFGEGSWLTVV.

V and J are TRBV4-1 and TRBJ1-2; TRBD1 is a possible D gene (5 bases). From germline, CDR1 is MGHRA and CDR2 YSYEKL. V was trimmed by 1 base and J by 4 bases, leaving 13 bases between them. The CDR3 covers 15 residues. CDR3 residues: CASSQAPTDLYGYTF. For the CDR3, the DNA is TGCGCCAGCAGCCAAGCTCCGACAGACCTCTATGGCTACACCTTC.

This clone was counted between two and nine times. The chain uses TRBV29-1 and TRBJ2-7; D not resolved. Germline CDR1 SQVTM, CDR2 ANQGSEA. This CDR3 has 14 residues. V gave up 2 bases and J gave up 8 bases, with 19 bases separating them. CDR3 DNA: TGCAGCGTTGAAACAGTTACTGTGGGCCCCAAGCAGTACTTC. Its translation: CSVETVTVGPKQYF.

V and J are TRBV18 and TRBJ1-5; D call uncertain. The CDR3 contains 14 residues. The V end lost 3 bases, the J end lost 3 bases, and 9 bases lay between the germline ends. From germline, CDR1 is KGHSH and CDR2 LQKENI. The DNA for the CDR3 is TGTGCCAGCTCACCGAGAGACACCAATCAGCCCCAGCATTTT. This sequence encodes CASSPRDTNQPQHF.